This TCR beta chain derives from a study of blood T cell repertoires in COVID-19 (dated by TCRdb to about 2020). For the study in its entirety: Samples covering the acute and convalescent phases of COVID-19 were provided by collaborators in the United States, Italy and Spain. The prospective study material was composed of cDNA or gDNA derived from T cells, B-cell-depleted T cells, or PBMCs. Subjects who had been exposed to COVID-19, were actively infected with it, or had recovered from it provided the deeply sampled blood TCRbeta repertoires that made up the dataset. The repertoires were released in a freely available public database intended as a resource for research on the immune response to SARS-CoV-2. The samples were drawn from two sources: the first 160 participants of the ongoing ImmuneRACE study, and 1,000 to 1,500 subjects contributed by 6 global collaborators. Nearly every sample came with metadata listing a de-identified subject ID, COVID-19 status, age in years and sex. Where available, HLA class I and class II types were obtained from metadata supplied by the sample provider rather than from assay-based typing.

Each collaborating institution followed its own protocols to collect whole blood in K2EDTA tubes. Collaborator samples were shipped for TCRbeta analysis as frozen whole blood, isolated PBMCs, or DNA extracted from either sample type. This clone appeared many times. No antigen is known for it. No clone much larger than this one lies a single base away; base qualities are absent. What the authors observed across the whole study: The quantity of clinical and demographic metadata differed by source and by participant and was supplied without curation.

The immunoSEQ Assay, a bias-controlled multiplex PCR, was used to amplify TCRbeta CDR3 regions from genomic DNA. Per the source publication's procedure: The number of nucleated cells in each sample was estimated by amplification of reference gene primers within the assay. To quantify the absolute abundance of each unique TCRbeta CDR3 rearrangement, sequence reads were collapsed and filtered. For each sample, productive Simpson clonality was calculated by taking the square root of Simpson's diversity index across productive rearrangements. This immuneACCESS table, as held by TCRdb, lists in-frame sequences with V and J called but not all clones. Of the missing ones, under half trace to an unresolved V gene in checked studies; the others have no known cause. The D gene and trimming were derived from the DNA, and the V and J assignments and clone size from that table. The sample has more than 150,000 clones on record, 80% to 85% of them singletons. The ten largest make up less than 3.5% of the sample.

V lost 3 bases and J lost 6 bases; the stretch between them is 9 bases long. The germline V gene (reference sequence) supplies CDR1 MNHNY and CDR2 SVGAGI. There are 12 amino acids in the CDR3, from cysteine to phenylalanine inclusive. Only the CDR3 part of the read is kept: 36 bases, read in frame from the first base. The chain employs TRBV6-6 and TRBJ2-7, with a tentative D gene TRBD1 over 5 matching bases. Sequencing input: peripheral blood. This sequence was found in a woman aged 60-70 years with acute or convalescent COVID-19. The nucleotide sequence is given as TGTGCCAGCAGTTATGGGGCGAGCGAGCAGTACTTC. This codes for CASSYGASEQYF.